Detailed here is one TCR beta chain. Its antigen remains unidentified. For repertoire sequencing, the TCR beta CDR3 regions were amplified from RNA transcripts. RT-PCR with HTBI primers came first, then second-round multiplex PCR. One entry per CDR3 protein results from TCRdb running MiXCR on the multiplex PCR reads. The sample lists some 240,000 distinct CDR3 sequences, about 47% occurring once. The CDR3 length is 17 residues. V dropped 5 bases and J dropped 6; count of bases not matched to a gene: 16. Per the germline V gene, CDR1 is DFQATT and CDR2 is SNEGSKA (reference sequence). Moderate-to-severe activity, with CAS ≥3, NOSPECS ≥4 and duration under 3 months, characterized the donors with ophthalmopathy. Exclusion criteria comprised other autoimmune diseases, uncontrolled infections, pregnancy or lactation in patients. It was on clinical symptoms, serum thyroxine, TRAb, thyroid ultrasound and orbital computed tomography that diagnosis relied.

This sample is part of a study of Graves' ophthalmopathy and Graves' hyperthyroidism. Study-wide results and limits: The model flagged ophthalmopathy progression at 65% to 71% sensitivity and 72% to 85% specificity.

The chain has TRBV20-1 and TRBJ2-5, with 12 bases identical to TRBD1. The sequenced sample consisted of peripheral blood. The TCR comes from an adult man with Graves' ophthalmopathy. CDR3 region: CSAGPRDRGRRRKTQYF. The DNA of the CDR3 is TGCAGTGCTGGGCCTAGGGACAGGGGGCGAAGGCGGAAGACCCAGTACTTC.